The 18 T cell receptor beta chains given below trace back to one sample, sequenced in a study of blood T cell repertoires in COVID-19. The repertoire was sequenced with immunoSEQ multiplex PCR; TCRdb's copy has only in-frame clones and lacks some. Counted here are about 90,000 clones, about 90% occurring once; the ten biggest clones make up about 1.7%. The specimen was peripheral blood. Source of these receptors: a human donor with active COVID-19. The donor label of this sample is uncertain.

This clone has only one observation. The chain uses TRBV15 and TRBJ2-3, with D tentatively TRBD2 (6 bases). Germline CDR1 and CDR2: LNHNV and YYDKDF (reference sequence). V was cut by 3 bases and J by 1 base, with 11 bases left in between. CDR3 length: 15 residues. CDR3 region: CATSSPGEGTDTQYF. DNA for the CDR3: TGTGCCACCAGCAGTCCGGGGGAAGGCACAGATACGCAGTATTTT.

The CDR3 reads CASLGQIHDTQYF. The CDR3 bases are TGTGCCAGCCTTGGACAGATTCACGATACGCAGTATTTT. The rearrangement links TRBV25-1 to TRBJ2-3; TRBD1 is a possible D gene (6 bases). V was trimmed by 8 bases and J by 6 bases, leaving 15 bases between them. This CDR3 contains 13 residues. The germline gives CDR1 MGHDK, CDR2 SYGVNS.

The gene calls are TRBV5-4 and TRBJ1-2, with 8 positions matching TRBD1. V lost 5 bases, J lost 3 bases, and 15 bases stayed unmatched. This CDR3 spans 17 amino acids. CDR1 is SGHNT and CDR2 is YYREEE in the germline V gene (reference sequence). The CDR3 nucleotides are TGTGCCAGCAGTTCCAGACAGGGGTTCCCCATCGACTATGGCTACACCTTC. This codes for CASSSRQGFPIDYGYTF.

This clone was detected only once. V is TRBV19 and J is TRBJ1-3; 7 bases align to TRBD1. V dropped 5 bases and J dropped 4; count of bases not matched to a gene: 8. This CDR3 has 15 amino acids. Germline V gene sequence: CDR1 LNHDA, CDR2 SQIVND (reference sequence). CDR3 coding DNA: TGTGCCAGTAGTGACCAGACAGGGTACGGAAACACCATATATTTT. It translates to CASSDQTGYGNTIYF.

The CDR3 DNA follows: TGTGCCAGCAGCGAGGGGACAGAGGTATCACCCCTCCACTTT. This codes for CASSEGTEVSPLHF. The chain combines TRBV25-1 with TRBJ1-6; 7 nucleotides align to TRBD1. J gave up 10 bases and V 6 bases, and 9 bases lay outside the gene matches. Per germline, CDR1 MGHDK and CDR2 SYGVNS. This CDR3 is built from 14 residues.

The gene calls are TRBV3-1 (or the pseudogene TRBV3-2) and TRBJ2-5; TRBD2 is a possible D gene (6 bases). The germline V and J ends were trimmed by 0 bases and 7 bases, with 12 bases remaining between them. CDR3 length: 14 residues. Germline CDR1 is LGHDT and CDR2 is YNNKEL (reference sequence). The CDR3 region has the DNA TGTGCCAGCAGCCAAGACCCCCAGGGAGGGACCCAGTACTTC. Its translation is CASSQDPQGGTQYF.

The rearrangement joins TRBV7-8 to TRBJ1-1; D ambiguous. Germline V gives CDR1 SGHVS, CDR2 FQNEAQ. The ends were cut back, 6 bases at V and 1 base at J, with 12 bases in the middle. The CDR3 loop spans 14 amino acids. The chain's CDR3 is CASSERESNTEAFF. The CDR3 DNA is TGTGCCAGCAGTGAACGAGAATCGAACACTGAAGCTTTCTTT.

This chain links TRBV29-1 with TRBJ1-1, with D possibly being TRBD1 (6 bases). Germline-derived CDR1 and CDR2 are SQVTM and ANQGSEA. CDR3 length: 14 residues. Trimming removed 6 bases from V and 2 bases from J, with 16 bases in between. CDR3 sequence reads: CSVVGTPLNTEAFF. CDR3 coding DNA: TGCAGCGTCGTGGGGACACCCCTAAACACTGAAGCTTTCTTT.

The DNA for the CDR3 is TGCGCCAGCAGCCCTAGCGGGGGGACCCAAGAGACCCAGTACTTC. It specifies CASSPSGGTQETQYF. The chain recombines TRBV4-3 with TRBJ2-5, with 11 positions matching TRBD2. This CDR3 is built from 15 residues. The germline gives CDR1 LGHNA, CDR2 YSLEER. Trimming cost V 4 bases and J 1 base; bases outside gene matches: 2.

Only one count was recorded for this clone. This chain joins TRBV7-9 and TRBJ2-7, with D perhaps TRBD2 (6 bases). The CDR3 sequence is 11 residues long. Germline lookup yields CDR1 SEHNR and CDR2 FQNEAQ (reference sequence). V gave up 3 bases and J gave up 12 bases, with 12 bases separating them. CDR3 nucleotide sequence: TGTGCCAGCAGCTTCGGCAGGGAGGCGTACTTC. This gives the protein CASSFGREAYF.

J is TRBJ1-5 and V is TRBV2; D gene unclear. Germline CDR1 and CDR2: SNHLY and FYNNEI. CDR3 length equals 14 residues. V lost 8 bases and J 1 base, leaving 12 bases between the germline ends. The CDR3 DNA sequence: TGTGCCAGCCAGAAGGGAGGGAGCAATCAGCCCCAGCATTTT. This sequence encodes CASQKGGSNQPQHF.

V gene TRBV6-1 combines with J gene TRBJ1-4; perhaps TRBD1 as D (5 bases). The CDR3 loop spans 16 amino acids. Germline loops: CDR1 MNHNS, CDR2 SASEGT. V dropped 1 base and J dropped 8 bases, with 17 bases sitting between them. In DNA form, the CDR3 reads TGTGCCAGCAGTGAAGGGGCGGGAGAGGGGAAAGAAAAACTGTTTTTT. Translation: CASSEGAGEGKEKLFF.

V gene TRBV11-2 combines with J gene TRBJ2-7; TRBD2 agrees at 9 bases. With 5 bases clipped from V and 2 bases from J, the junction kept 4 bases outside the gene matches. CDR1 and CDR2 from the germline V gene are SGHAT and FQNNGV. CDR3 size: 14 residues. The CDR3 DNA is TGTGCCAGCAGCGTTAGCGGGGGTGCCTACGAGCAGTACTTC. Its translation is CASSVSGGAYEQYF.

The V and J genes are TRBV11-2 and TRBJ2-1; 12 nucleotides line up with TRBD2. CDR3 length: 18 residues. Trimming at V came to 5 bases and at J to 0 bases, leaving 8 bases not matched to a gene. Germline V gene sequence: CDR1 SGHAT, CDR2 FQNNGV. DNA of the CDR3: TGTGCCAGCAGCAGCGGACTAGCGGGGATTAGCTCCTACAATGAGCAGTTCTTC. Protein: CASSSGLAGISSYNEQFF.

The J gene is TRBJ2-3, the V gene TRBV3-1 (or the pseudogene TRBV3-2); 10 bases agree with TRBD2. The trim removed 0 bases at V and 7 bases at J, leaving 4 bases unmatched. Per the germline V gene, CDR1 is LGHDT and CDR2 is YNNKEL (reference sequence). CDR3 length: 15 amino acids. CDR3 nucleotides: TGTGCCAGCAGCCAAGATAAACTAGCGGGGAATACGCAGTATTTT. The encoded protein is CASSQDKLAGNTQYF.

This sequence joins TRBV7-9 and TRBJ2-5, with D possibly being TRBD1 (6 bases). Germline loops: CDR1 SEHNR, CDR2 FQNEAQ (reference sequence). The CDR3 is 15 residues long. The V and J ends lost 1 base and 5 bases respectively, with 14 bases between them. The CDR3 spells CASSLGDIDGETQYF. The CDR3 bases are TGTGCCAGCAGCTTAGGGGACATCGATGGGGAGACCCAGTACTTC.

V and J are TRBV6-2 or TRBV6-3 and TRBJ2-3; D perhaps matches TRBD1 (6 bases). Germline V gene data show CDR1 as MNHEY and CDR2 as SVGEGT. The CDR3 runs to 16 residues. Trimming stripped 3 bases from V and 3 bases from J, with 16 bases between. The CDR3 bases are TGTGCCAGCAGTTATCAGAAGCCACAGGGAACAGATACGCAGTATTTT. Translating it yields CASSYQKPQGTDTQYF.

The V gene is TRBV28, the J gene TRBJ2-5; 8 bases fit TRBD1. Germline V gene data show CDR1 as MDHEN and CDR2 as SYDVKM. The trim removed 4 bases at V and 5 bases at J, leaving 9 bases unmatched. This CDR3 is built from 15 residues. The CDR3 bases are TGTGCCAGCAGTTCCGGGACAGGCCAAGGGGAGACCCAGTACTTC. This translates into CASSSGTGQGETQYF.